Each of the 12 T cell receptor beta chains below was sequenced from the same sample in a study of T cell changes during pregnancy in multiple sclerosis. Profiling relied on immunoSEQ multiplex PCR, and the TCRdb table lists in-frame clones only, not all of them. The table shows about 79,000 clones, with just under 95% occurring only once. Here the sequenced sample was peripheral blood, taken in the second trimester of pregnancy. Every receptor here comes from a female donor in good health, enrolled as a control in a pregnancy study.

The V call is TRBV11-3, the J call TRBJ1-4; possibly TRBD1 for D (5 bases). V dropped 5 bases and J dropped 8 bases, with 15 bases sitting between them. CDR3 length: 14 residues. The germline V gene encodes CDR1 SGHNT and CDR2 YENEEA. The chain's CDR3 is CASSGGERNEKLFF. CDR3 nucleotides: TGTGCCAGCAGCGGGGGGGAGAGAAACGAAAAACTGTTTTTT.

This clone was observed a single time. The chain is built from TRBV6-1 and TRBJ1-2, with D possibly TRBD1 on 5 matching bases. CDR3 length: 15 amino acids. V lost 2 bases and J lost 4, with 14 bases in between. CDR1 MNHNS and CDR2 SASEGT come from the germline V gene. The CDR3 DNA sequence: TGTGCCAGCAGTGAAAGGGCAGGGCCCTCCTATGGCTACACCTTC. Its translation is CASSERAGPSYGYTF.

The chain employs TRBV4-1 and TRBJ1-2, with D possibly being TRBD1 (5 bases). The V gene's germline CDR1 is MGHRA and CDR2 YSYEKL. The CDR3 consists of 15 residues. The ends were cut back, 0 bases at V and 2 bases at J, with 10 bases in the middle. The CDR3: CASSQEDRMNYGYTF. DNA of the CDR3: TGCGCCAGCAGCCAAGAAGACAGAATGAACTATGGCTACACCTTC.

The chain joins TRBV14 to TRBJ1-1, with D possibly matching TRBD1 (6 bases). CDR1 SGHDN and CDR2 FVKESK come from the germline V gene. Trimming left V 8 bases short and J 8 bases short, with 18 bases between. The CDR3 covers 13 residues. CDR3 sequence (DNA): TGTGCCAGCTCCGAAGCGGGGGCCTGGGAAGCTTTCTTT. It encodes CASSEAGAWEAFF.

The chain recombines TRBV2 with TRBJ2-1; D unresolved. The V end lost 8 bases, the J end lost 5 bases, and 13 bases lay between the germline ends. CDR1 and CDR2 (germline): SNHLY, FYNNEI. The CDR3 length is 13 residues. The chain's CDR3 is CASRVEYNNEQFF. CDR3 nucleotide sequence: TGTGCCAGCCGAGTTGAGTATAACAATGAGCAGTTCTTC.

The chain carries TRBV10-3 and TRBJ1-6, with D hard to call. V was shortened by 5 bases and J by 7 bases, with 12 bases between the two germline ends. The length of the CDR3 is 14 residues. CDR1 ENHRY and CDR2 SYGVKD come from the germline V gene. DNA for the CDR3: TGTGCCATCAGTCCCGGGGTTAGAAATTCACCCCTCCACTTT. It yields the protein CAISPGVRNSPLHF.

For the CDR3, the DNA is TGTGCCAACTCTCTTGCGGGTGGAAACACCATATATTTT. It codes for CANSLAGGNTIYF. The chain recombines TRBV7-9 with TRBJ1-3, with D uncertain. V gave up 10 bases and J gave up 3 bases, with 13 bases separating them. This CDR3 contains 13 residues. Germline CDR1 and CDR2: SEHNR and FQNEAQ (reference sequence).

The genes are TRBV18 and TRBJ1-1; no reliable D call. V was trimmed by 1 base and J by 4 bases, leaving 10 bases between them. This CDR3 has 14 amino acids. Germline V lookup: CDR1 KGHSH, CDR2 LQKENI. The CDR3 coding sequence is TGTGCCAGCTCACCACACCCGGAGGGCACTGAAGCTTTCTTT. It is translated as CASSPHPEGTEAFF.

J is TRBJ2-7 and V is TRBV27, with 8 bases identical to TRBD1. CDR1 and CDR2 from the germline V gene are MNHEY and SMNVEV (reference sequence). The CDR3 consists of 16 residues. Unmatched junction bases numbered 11, after V lost 6 bases and J lost 1 base. In nucleotides, the CDR3 is TGTGCCAGCAGCCCCTTTGGACAGGGCCTATCCTACGAGCAGTACTTC. Amino acids: CASSPFGQGLSYEQYF.

This chain uses TRBV11-3 with TRBJ2-5, with TRBD1 matching over 7 bases. CDR3 length: 15 amino acids. The ends lost 4 bases at V and 2 bases at J; junction bases unmatched: 7. Germline V lookup: CDR1 SGHNT, CDR2 YENEEA. The CDR3 coding sequence is TGTGCCAGCAGCTCCAGGACAGGACTTCAAGAGACCCAGTACTTC. It codes for CASSSRTGLQETQYF.

The CDR3 sequence: CASSQESAGGRETQYF. In nucleotides, the CDR3 is TGTGCCAGCAGCCAAGAATCGGCGGGGGGGCGGGAGACCCAGTACTTC. The V gene is TRBV4-2, the J gene TRBJ2-5; 9 bases match TRBD2. This CDR3 has 16 amino acids. The V gene end was trimmed by 0 bases and the J gene end by 5 bases; junction bases not matched to a gene: 7. Germline CDR1 reads LGHNA; CDR2 reads YNFKEQ.

This chain connects TRBV29-1 to TRBJ1-5, with D perhaps matching TRBD1 (5 bases). Deletions cut 7 bases from V and 6 bases from J, with 13 bases between. The germline V gene has CDR1 SQVTM and CDR2 ANQGSEA. The CDR3 is 12 amino acids. CDR3 protein: CSATGSGQPQHF. The CDR3 coding sequence is TGCAGCGCCACAGGTTCGGGTCAGCCCCAGCATTTT.